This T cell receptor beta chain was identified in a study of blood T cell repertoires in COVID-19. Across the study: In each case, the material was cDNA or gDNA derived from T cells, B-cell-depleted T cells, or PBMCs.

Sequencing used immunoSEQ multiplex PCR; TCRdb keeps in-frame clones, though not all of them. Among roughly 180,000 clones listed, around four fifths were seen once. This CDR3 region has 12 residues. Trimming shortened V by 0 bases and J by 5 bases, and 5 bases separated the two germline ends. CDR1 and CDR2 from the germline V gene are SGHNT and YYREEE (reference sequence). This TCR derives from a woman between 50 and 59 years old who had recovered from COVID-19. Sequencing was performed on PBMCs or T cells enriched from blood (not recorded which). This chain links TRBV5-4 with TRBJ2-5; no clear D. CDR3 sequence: CASSLAQETQYF. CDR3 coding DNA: TGTGCCAGCAGCTTGGCGCAGGAGACCCAGTACTTC.